This section outlines one T cell receptor (beta chain) sequence together with its context. The entry originates in a study of control samples from healthy donors and cancer patients. V gave up 0 bases and J gave up 0 bases, with 13 bases separating them. CDR1 SGDLS and CDR2 YYNGEE come from the germline V gene. The CDR3 loop spans 17 amino acids. Generated by immunoSEQ multiplex PCR, the TCRdb table keeps only in-frame clones and is missing some. The repertoire holds 50,000 or so clones, about 94% seen once, with around 20% in the top ten. The J gene is TRBJ1-3, the V gene TRBV9, with a weak D call TRBD1 (5 bases). This TCR came from a woman between 45 and 65 years old with head and neck cancer. Sequenced: PBMCs. DNA of the CDR3: TGTGCCAGCAGCGTAGAGGTAGGGGCCCTCTCTGGAAACACCATATATTTT. This translates into CASSVEVGALSGNTIYF.